These 22 T cell receptor beta chains were sequenced from one sample in a study of blood T cell repertoires in COVID-19. The method was immunoSEQ multiplex PCR; TCRdb's version includes in-frame clones alone and lacks a portion of them. The sample includes about 210,000 clones, 85% of them seen just once. Sample: peripheral blood. The receptors derive from a woman aged 65 to 85 with COVID-19, enrolled during active disease.

The J gene is TRBJ2-5, the V gene TRBV3-1 (or the pseudogene TRBV3-2), with 7 bases matching TRBD1. CDR3 length equals 14 residues. Per germline, CDR1 LGHDT and CDR2 YNNKEL (reference sequence). Trimming cost V 6 bases and J 5 bases; bases outside gene matches: 9. CDR3 amino acids: CASRPTGVRETQYF. CDR3 nucleotides: TGTGCCAGCAGACCAACAGGGGTACGGGAGACCCAGTACTTC.

Concerning this clone itself: Mismatch with germline at one junction end may stem from a read error. The gene calls are TRBV7-9 and TRBJ1-6; D remains unclear. Germline CDR1 is SEHNR and CDR2 is FQNEAQ (reference sequence). The length of the CDR3 is 14 residues. In DNA, the CDR3 is TGTGCCAGCAGCATAGCCCCCCCGAATTCACCCCTCCACTTT. Its translation: CASSIAPPNSPLHF.

The chain combines TRBV5-1 with TRBJ1-1, with a possible D match to TRBD1 (6 bases). CDR1 and CDR2 from the germline V gene are SGHRS and YFSETQ. The length of the CDR3 is 15 residues. Trimming stripped 6 bases from V and 0 bases from J, with 15 bases between. CDR3 loop: CASKATGPLNTEAFF. The DNA for the CDR3 is TGCGCCAGCAAGGCGACAGGACCCTTGAACACTGAAGCTTTCTTT.

J is TRBJ1-2 and V is TRBV18; D not certain. CDR3 length: 17 amino acids. Germline CDR1 is KGHSH and CDR2 is LQKENI. V was clipped by 3 bases and J by 8 bases, with 25 bases between them. The CDR3 DNA sequence: TGTGCCAGCTCACCCTCCTTTAAAGATACGGGAGGAGAGGGCTACACCTTC. Translation: CASSPSFKDTGGEGYTF.

In this sample, this clone turned up a few times. The chain joins TRBV6-4 to TRBJ1-2; 7 bases match TRBD1. Trimming cost V 4 bases and J 6 bases; bases outside gene matches: 11. The CDR3 is 15 residues long. Germline V gives CDR1 MRHNA, CDR2 SNTAGT. As DNA, the CDR3 is TGTGCCAGCAGTGCTTCACAGGGGATCAGGGATGGCTACACCTTC. Translating gives CASSASQGIRDGYTF.

The chain joins TRBV7-2 to TRBJ2-1; TRBD2 aligns across 10 bases. The CDR3 extends over 15 amino acids. V lost 10 bases to trimming and J lost 2 bases; unmatched junction nucleotides: 8. The germline CDR1 and CDR2 sequences are SGHTA and FQGNSA. CDR3 in DNA: TGTGCCAACCCCGATAGCGGGAGGCCCTACAATGAGCAGTTCTTC. Protein: CANPDSGRPYNEQFF.

The chain carries TRBV7-2 and TRBJ2-1, with 8 bases lining up with TRBD2. The CDR3 consists of 16 residues. Unmatched junction bases numbered 8, after V lost 7 bases and J lost 0 bases. Germline CDR1 is SGHTA and CDR2 is FQGNSA. The CDR3 loop is CASTPVGGDSYNEQFF. CDR3 nucleotide sequence: TGTGCCAGCACCCCGGTCGGGGGGGACTCCTACAATGAGCAGTTCTTC.

The V gene is TRBV6-1, the J gene TRBJ1-1, with 9 bases matching TRBD1. Unmatched junction bases numbered 7, after V lost 3 bases and J lost 11 bases. CDR3 size: 13 residues. Germline values: CDR1 MNHNS, CDR2 SASEGT. In nucleotides, the CDR3 is TGTGCCAGCAGTGAGGATCACAGGGGGCTGGCTTTCTTT. This gives the protein CASSEDHRGLAFF.

The V and J genes are TRBV7-2 and TRBJ2-7, with D possibly matching TRBD2 (9 bases). The CDR3 extends over 17 amino acids. Germline V lookup: CDR1 SGHTA, CDR2 FQGNSA. Trimming removed 5 bases at V and 2 bases at J, with 22 bases between. For the CDR3, the DNA is TGTGCCAGCAGCAACAGGGGGTCCCAGCGGGGGGCCTACGAGCAGTACTTC. As protein: CASSNRGSQRGAYEQYF. The full variable domain, rest sourced from reference TRBV7-2 and TRBJ2-7, is GAGVSQSPSNKVTEKGKDVELRCDPISGHTALYWYRQSLGQGLEFLIYFQGNSAPDKSGLPSDRFSAERTGGSVSTLTIQRTQQEDSAVYLCASSNRGSQRGAYEQYFGPGTRLTVT.

V gene TRBV30 combines with J gene TRBJ2-5; tentative D call: TRBD1 (6 bases). Trimming stripped 0 bases from V and 5 bases from J, with 25 bases between. Germline lookup yields CDR1 GTSNPN and CDR2 SVGIG (reference sequence). The CDR3 has 18 amino acids. This chain's CDR3 is CAWSVGSSGGAWFETQYF. The CDR3 DNA is TGTGCCTGGAGTGTAGGGTCCTCTGGGGGCGCATGGTTCGAGACCCAGTACTTC.

V is TRBV9 and J is TRBJ1-1; 11 positions agree with TRBD1. The V gene's germline CDR1 is SGDLS and CDR2 YYNGEE. V lost 0 bases, J lost 3 bases, and 7 bases stayed unmatched. This CDR3 contains 17 residues. CDR3 amino acids: CASSVGTGGGADTEAFF. CDR3 coding DNA: TGTGCCAGCAGCGTAGGGACAGGGGGCGGGGCGGACACTGAAGCTTTCTTT.

The chain has TRBV4-3 and TRBJ1-2, with a tentative D call TRBD1 (5 bases). Germline values: CDR1 LGHNA, CDR2 YSLEER. V was cut by 0 bases and J by 1 base, with 9 bases left in between. The CDR3 is 15 residues long. Here the CDR3 DNA reads TGCGCCAGCAGCCAAGAGGCCGGGGGTAACTATGGCTACACCTTC. This gives the protein CASSQEAGGNYGYTF.

The chain employs TRBV9 and TRBJ1-3, with D unclear. The V end was cut by 2 bases, the J end by 0 bases, with 15 bases between. CDR1 and CDR2 (germline): SGDLS, YYNGEE. CDR3 length equals 17 residues. This CDR3 is CASSVSPHRNSGNTIYF. CDR3 bases: TGTGCCAGCAGCGTTTCCCCCCACAGAAACTCTGGAAACACCATATATTTT.

The rearrangement uses TRBV10-3 and TRBJ1-2; D gene unclear. CDR1 ENHRY and CDR2 SYGVKD come from the germline V gene. V dropped 10 bases and J dropped 5 bases, with 14 bases sitting between them. This CDR3 contains 12 residues. CDR3 DNA: TGTGCCAATCAGCTGGAGGGATATGGCTACACCTTC. Translated: CANQLEGYGYTF.

This clone was seen once. The chain combines TRBV24-1 with TRBJ1-5; 7 bases map to TRBD1. CDR1 and CDR2 (germline): KGHDR, SFDVKD. The V gene end was trimmed by 0 bases and the J gene end by 7 bases; junction bases not matched to a gene: 2. The CDR3 covers 14 residues. The CDR3 sequence is CATSDLTGEQPQHF. The DNA of the CDR3 is TGTGCCACCAGTGATTTGACAGGGGAACAGCCCCAGCATTTT.

The genes are TRBV2 and TRBJ2-7, with 12 bases aligning to TRBD1. Germline V gene sequence: CDR1 SNHLY, CDR2 FYNNEI. The CDR3 covers 13 residues. Germline trimming cut 8 bases from V and 4 bases from J; bases unmatched to any gene: 3. CDR3: CASGGQGAYEQYF. CDR3 bases: TGTGCCAGCGGGGGACAGGGGGCTTACGAGCAGTACTTC.

This chain links TRBV18 with TRBJ1-4; the D is unclear. The CDR3 is 15 residues long. The germline gives CDR1 KGHSH, CDR2 LQKENI. Deletions cut 3 bases from V and 4 bases from J, with 12 bases between. CDR3 in DNA: TGTGCCAGCTCACCTACGCAGGCTGGTAATGAAAAACTGTTTTTT. Amino acid sequence: CASSPTQAGNEKLFF.

The gene calls are TRBV4-1 and TRBJ1-2; no clear D gene. The CDR3 length is 17 residues. V was pared by 0 bases and J by 0 bases, with 14 bases between. Germline V gives CDR1 MGHRA, CDR2 YSYEKL. CDR3 nucleotides: TGCGCCAGCAGCCAAGATCGGTGGGTGGAGGCTAACTATGGCTACACCTTC. Amino acids: CASSQDRWVEANYGYTF.

The chain is built from TRBV7-2 and TRBJ2-2; 7 bases line up with TRBD1. The J segment lost 2 bases and the V segment lost 5 bases, leaving 5 bases of the junction unmatched. This CDR3 spans 15 amino acids. Germline V lookup: CDR1 SGHTA, CDR2 FQGNSA. The CDR3 here is CASSPDRTNTGELFF. In nucleotides, the CDR3 is TGTGCCAGCAGCCCGGACAGGACAAACACCGGGGAGCTGTTTTTT.

The chain has TRBV29-1 and TRBJ2-1; D may be TRBD1 (5 bases). Looked up from germline, CDR1 is SQVTM and CDR2 is ANQGSEA. Trimming cost V 7 bases and J 4 bases, with 8 bases left between them. The CDR3 is made up of 11 amino acids. CDR3 DNA sequence: TGCAGCGCGGACATTTACAATGAGCAGTTCTTC. Translation: CSADIYNEQFF.

The gene calls are TRBV4-1 and TRBJ1-5, with 7 bases matching TRBD1. Germline assignment: CDR1 MGHRA and CDR2 YSYEKL. This CDR3 has 16 amino acids. Trimming took 0 bases from V and 15 from J; bases not matched to a gene: 17. The CDR3, as DNA: TGCGCCAGCAGCCAAGATTTCGGGACAGATGCTACACCTTTGCATTTT. Amino acids: CASSQDFGTDATPLHF.

This clone occurred once. The chain uses TRBV11-2 and TRBJ2-1; possible D gene TRBD2, 6 bases. The CDR3 length is 18 residues. V lost 5 bases and J lost 0, with 20 bases in between. Germline CDR1 and CDR2: SGHAT and FQNNGV. DNA of the CDR3: TGTGCCAGCAGCCTCGTGGGTGTAGCGGAGAGCTCCTACAATGAGCAGTTCTTC. Translated, it gives CASSLVGVAESSYNEQFF.